The TCR beta chain under discussion was sequenced for a study of blood T cells in healthy people across ages (dated by TCRdb to 2014 to 2015). For the study in its entirety: In model experiments, roughly one uniquely barcoded TCR beta cDNA molecule per two T cells was captured by template switching. Four age groups were formed from the donors: young (average 16 years), middle-aged (around 39), aged (over 55) and long-lived (approximately 80). For two donors (one aged 18 to 29 and one aged 80 or older), the study analyzed two additional independent replicas of 1 million unique cDNA reads from the same blood draw. To avoid experimental bias, donors of different ages were randomly spread across the sequencing lanes. The study measured age-related changes in TCR beta repertoire diversity using deep sequencing normalized with unique cDNA molecular identifiers. The paper as a whole reports these results and caveats: The percentage of naive T cells measured by flow cytometry correlated strongly with observed TCR beta diversity. As age increased, observed TCR beta diversity per million T cells dropped in a roughly linear way, and a significant reduction was already evident by age 40. Because the CMV infection status of the donors was unknown, age-related changes in expanded clonotypes may potentially have been confounded. Estimates of total diversity from one million sequenced T cells were regarded as lower bounds and underestimates. Because profiling used bulk unsorted PBMCs, naive and antigen-experienced compartments could not be compared conclusively. Compared with the aged group, more naive CD4+ T cells, fewer expanded clones and increased TCR diversity were shown by the long-lived group, suggesting age selection.

The roughly 37 donors, aged 6 to 90 years, were systemically healthy Caucasian individuals from Russia. Approximately 9.3 milliliters of peripheral blood were drawn from each donor into EDTA-treated Vacutainer tubes. Ficoll-Paque density-gradient centrifugation was used to isolate PBMCs, with at least 6.5 million per sample. Total RNA, at least 5 micrograms per sample, was extracted from PBMCs with Trizol reagent. Naive CD45RAhigh/CD27high T cell percentages were measured by flow cytometry on a PBMC aliquot from every donor. As concerns this clonotype: It lacks a known antigen. Per-nucleotide qualities are absent, and no much larger clonotype sits a single base away.

Cut back by 3 bases and 13 bases, the V and J ends lie 13 bases apart. The CDR3 contains 11 residues, cysteine and phenylalanine counted. The entry retains the CDR3 DNA only, 33 bases that are in frame from base 1. As encoded in the germline V gene, CDR1 is KGHSH while CDR2 is LQKENI. Libraries came from 5' RACE. A second PCR of about 7 to 12 cycles was run with a J-beta primer mix and a sample-barcoded 5' primer. A template-switch 5' adaptor carrying 12 random nucleotides introduced a unique molecular identifier onto each TCR beta cDNA molecule. Each sample yielded at least 2.5 million CDR3-containing paired-end reads. All of the RNA was converted into first-strand cDNA using the Mint cDNA synthesis kit, with a TRBC-specific oligonucleotide serving as the primer. Following uracil-DNA glycosylase treatment, all cDNA underwent a first 18-cycle PCR with the universal primers M1SS and BC2_uni_R. In the source study's methods: Normalization of each sample was performed by random selection of 1 million high-quality reads, each carrying a distinct molecular identifier. Instead of being binned into consensus sequences, reads that shared molecular identifiers were thrown out. MiTCR, run with a Q25 quality threshold and the strictest error-elimination algorithm, handled CDR3 identification, clonotype clustering and error correction. A nonparametric unseen species model using Euler transformation provided a lower-bound estimate of total TCR beta diversity. TCRdb reran the public reads through fastp at Q25 and MiXCR, keeping productive beta chains. Duplicate CDR3 protein sequences are folded into a single record with the most common DNA and genes. TCRdb, rather than the study authors, made the V and J calls. Across this sample there are some 1,800,000 distinct CDR3 sequences, with about 39% seen only once. 20% to 25% of the sample is taken by the ten largest.

Sequenced input: blood. This sequence uses TRBV18 and TRBJ2-7; the D gene is perhaps TRBD2, on 6 matching bases. The receptor was isolated from a human donor in good health. In nucleotides, the sequence is TGTGCCAGCTCACCGCGGGACCTTCTCTACTTC. Its amino acids are CASSPRDLLYF.